These 22 T cell receptor beta chains share one sample of origin, sequenced in a study of T cell responses to AZD1222 COVID-19 vaccine. Some clones are missing from TCRdb's copy, which holds only in-frame ones; the method was immunoSEQ multiplex PCR. This sample has roughly 78,000 clones, with around four fifths found just once. Specimen: peripheral blood, collected on day 0 of AZD1222 vaccination. These receptors originate from an adult in good health.

J is TRBJ1-2 and V is TRBV28; D remains ambiguous. The CDR3 covers 14 residues. Looked up from germline, CDR1 is MDHEN and CDR2 is SYDVKM. Trimming removed 5 bases from V and 0 bases from J, with 10 bases in between. The CDR3 spells CASSLGRANYGYTF. DNA for the CDR3: TGTGCCAGCAGTCTGGGAAGAGCTAACTATGGCTACACCTTC.

V is TRBV7-2 and J is TRBJ2-7; maybe TRBD2 (6 bases). Trimming removed 1 base from V and 2 bases from J, with 12 bases in between. Germline CDR1 SGHTA, CDR2 FQGNSA. This CDR3 is 15 amino acids long. The CDR3 sequence: CASSLDPGDPYEQYF. In DNA form, the CDR3 reads TGTGCCAGCAGCTTAGACCCGGGGGATCCCTACGAGCAGTACTTC. Together with reference TRBV7-2 and TRBJ2-7, the CDR3 gives the full variable domain: GAGVSQSPSNKVTEKGKDVELRCDPISGHTALYWYRQSLGQGLEFLIYFQGNSAPDKSGLPSDRFSAERTGGSVSTLTIQRTQQEDSAVYLCASSLDPGDPYEQYFGPGTRLTVT.

This chain uses TRBV5-1 with TRBJ1-1; a weak D match, TRBD1 (5 bases). Per germline, CDR1 SGHRS and CDR2 YFSETQ. This CDR3 is 16 amino acids long. Trimming left V 4 bases short and J 2 bases short, with 18 bases between. The CDR3 loop is CASSPEGVGDNTEAFF. DNA for the CDR3: TGCGCCAGCAGCCCGGAGGGAGTGGGGGATAACACTGAAGCTTTCTTT.

The chain joins TRBV27 to TRBJ2-3, with D tentatively TRBD1 or TRBD2 (5 bases each). Germline-derived CDR1 and CDR2 are MNHEY and SMNVEV (reference sequence). There are 17 residues in the CDR3. Trimming shortened V by 5 bases and J by 2 bases, and 20 bases separated the two germline ends. CDR3 sequence: CASSPPQIGTSTDTQYF. CDR3 sequence (DNA): TGTGCCAGCAGTCCACCCCAAATAGGGACCTCCACAGATACGCAGTATTTT.

This sequence joins TRBV27 and TRBJ2-7; 8 bases are shared with TRBD1. Germline assignment: CDR1 MNHEY and CDR2 SMNVEV (reference sequence). The CDR3 contains 15 residues. Unmatched junction bases numbered 13, after V lost 6 bases and J lost 6 bases. CDR3 amino acids: CASSSRDRRSVEQYF. For the CDR3, the DNA is TGTGCCAGCAGCTCCCGGGACAGGAGATCTGTCGAGCAGTACTTC.

The chain links TRBV7-9 to TRBJ2-6; D gene ambiguous. The CDR3 loop spans 18 amino acids. In germline, CDR1 is SEHNR, CDR2 FQNEAQ (reference sequence). Trimming pared 4 bases from V and 3 bases from J, leaving 19 bases between. The CDR3 DNA follows: TGTGCCAGCAGCTCGACCGAAGACGGAGCCCTTGGGGCCAACGTCCTGACTTTC. Protein product: CASSSTEDGALGANVLTF.

The rearrangement links TRBV5-1 to TRBJ2-3; D perhaps matches TRBD1 (6 bases). CDR3 size: 15 residues. Germline V gives CDR1 SGHRS, CDR2 YFSETQ. Trimming stripped 4 bases from V and 0 bases from J, with 12 bases between. The CDR3 region has the DNA TGCGCCAGCAGCGCCGAGGGGGTCAGCACAGATACGCAGTATTTT. As protein: CASSAEGVSTDTQYF.

The V and J genes are TRBV11-2 and TRBJ1-2; TRBD1 is a possible D gene (5 bases). Looked up from germline, CDR1 is SGHAT and CDR2 is FQNNGV. The V gene lost 4 bases and the J gene lost 1 base, with 16 bases spanning the gap. The CDR3 runs to 16 residues. The CDR3 spells CASSSRVSAINYGYTF. DNA of the CDR3: TGTGCCAGCAGCTCCAGGGTGAGCGCGATTAACTATGGCTACACCTTC.

This clone was observed a single time. This chain links TRBV12-3 or TRBV12-4 with TRBJ1-5; D remains ambiguous. V dropped 6 bases and J dropped 7 bases, with 10 bases sitting between them. The CDR3 sequence is 12 residues long. CDR3: CASRTTSQPQHF. The CDR3 DNA is TGTGCCAGCAGAACAACCAGCCAGCCCCAGCATTTT.

Comments on this clone: Other DNA sequences in this sample translate to the same CDR3. V and J are TRBV19 and TRBJ1-5, with TRBD1 matching 7 bases. The length of the CDR3 is 13 residues. The germline CDR1 and CDR2 sequences are LNHDA and SQIVND (reference sequence). Trimming at V came to 6 bases and at J to 2 bases, leaving 1 base not matched to a gene. CDR3 DNA: TGTGCCAGTAGAGACAGGGGCAATCAGCCCCAGCATTTT. Its translation is CASRDRGNQPQHF.

The chain has TRBV5-1 and TRBJ1-3, with 7 positions matching TRBD1. The V and J ends lost 4 bases and 8 bases, in that order; junction bases with no gene match: 6. This CDR3 is 13 amino acids long. Germline lookup yields CDR1 SGHRS and CDR2 YFSETQ. The CDR3 region is CASSDRVGDTIYF. The CDR3 DNA reads as TGCGCCAGCAGCGACAGGGTAGGGGACACCATATATTTT.

V is TRBV3-1 (or the pseudogene TRBV3-2) and J is TRBJ1-1; 7 nucleotides line up with TRBD1. The CDR3 has 14 residues. Germline CDR1 reads LGHDT; CDR2 reads YNNKEL (reference sequence). V shed 6 bases and J 2 bases; nucleotides not matched to a gene: 6. CDR3 sequence: CASREGTANTEAFF. CDR3 bases: TGTGCCAGCAGAGAAGGGACAGCTAACACTGAAGCTTTCTTT.

This clone was seen only a few times. The chain is built from TRBV30 and TRBJ1-6; no clear D gene. CDR1 GTSNPN and CDR2 SVGIG come from the germline V gene (reference sequence). V shed 2 bases and J shed 0 bases, with 2 bases lying between them. The CDR3 contains 13 residues. For the CDR3, the DNA is TGTGCCTGGAGTACCTCCTATAATTCACCCCTCCACTTT. This translates into CAWSTSYNSPLHF.

V is TRBV5-6 and J is TRBJ2-1, with D tentatively TRBD2 (5 bases). The CDR3 extends over 14 amino acids. Looked up from germline, CDR1 is SGHDT and CDR2 is YYEEEE. Between the trimmed V and J ends, which lost 0 bases and 8 bases, there was a span of 12 bases. This chain's CDR3 is CASSLARRTDEQFF. The DNA of the CDR3 is TGTGCCAGCAGCTTGGCCAGGAGGACGGATGAGCAGTTCTTC.

This rearrangement joins TRBV6-2 or TRBV6-3 to TRBJ2-5; D is perhaps TRBD1 or TRBD2 (5 bases each). The CDR3 is 14 residues long. The V gene lost 0 bases and the J gene lost 5 bases, with 10 bases spanning the gap. CDR1 is MNHEY, CDR2 SVGEGT, per germline. CDR3 protein: CASSYSTGQETQYF. In DNA, the CDR3 is TGTGCCAGCAGTTACTCGACGGGGCAGGAGACCCAGTACTTC.

V usage is TRBV7-9 and J usage is TRBJ1-5; D uncertain. Germline loops: CDR1 SEHNR, CDR2 FQNEAQ (reference sequence). This CDR3 contains 16 residues. V dropped 5 bases and J dropped 2 bases, with 16 bases sitting between them. For the CDR3, the DNA is TGTGCCAGCAGCCGTGCTCTAGGAGGTGGCAATCAGCCCCAGCATTTT. It is translated as CASSRALGGGNQPQHF.

This clone has just a few counts. CDR3: CASMDGNTEAFF. The CDR3 DNA reads TGTGCCAGCATGGACGGGAACACTGAAGCTTTCTTT. The V gene is TRBV12-3 or TRBV12-4, the J gene TRBJ1-1, with D uncertain. This CDR3 spans 12 amino acids. The ends were cut back, 7 bases at V and 1 base at J, with 7 bases in the middle.

The chain is built from TRBV6-2 or TRBV6-3 and TRBJ1-1; no definite D call. Germline V gene sequence: CDR1 MNHEY, CDR2 SVGEGT. V was trimmed by 6 bases and J by 2 bases, leaving 16 bases between them. The CDR3 sequence is 15 residues long. The CDR3 bases are TGTGCCAGCAGCGACCAGACGGTAATTAACACTGAAGCTTTCTTT. Its protein is CASSDQTVINTEAFF.

V usage is TRBV5-6 and J usage is TRBJ2-7, with D tentatively TRBD1 (5 bases). The CDR3 has 14 residues. Germline V gives CDR1 SGHDT, CDR2 YYEEEE. Trimming shortened V by 0 bases and J by 3 bases, and 10 bases separated the two germline ends. The CDR3 sequence: CASSLGPQGYEQYF. The CDR3 DNA reads TGTGCCAGCAGCTTGGGCCCCCAGGGCTACGAGCAGTACTTC. The variable domain in full, with the rest retrieved from reference TRBV5-6 and TRBJ2-7, is DAGVTQSPTHLIKTRGQQVTLRCSPKSGHDTVSWYQQALGQGPQFIFQYYEEEERQRGNFPDRFSGHQFPNYSSELNVNALLLGDSALYLCASSLGPQGYEQYFGPGTRLTVT.

The chain recombines TRBV6-2 or TRBV6-3 with TRBJ1-4; maybe TRBD1 (6 bases). Germline V gene sequence: CDR1 MNHEY, CDR2 SVGEGT. The CDR3 spans 15 residues. V shed 2 bases and J shed 2 bases, with 9 bases lying between them. CDR3 loop: CASSYQGRTNEKLFF. DNA of the CDR3: TGTGCCAGCAGTTACCAGGGGAGGACTAATGAAAAACTGTTTTTT.

The V and J genes are TRBV12-5 and TRBJ2-7; D is unresolved. This CDR3 contains 11 residues. Per the germline V gene, CDR1 is LGHNT and CDR2 is FRNRAP. V lost 4 bases, J lost 2 bases, and 3 bases lay in between. For the CDR3, the DNA is TGTGCTAGTGGTTCCCCCTACGAGCAGTACTTC. Amino acid sequence: CASGSPYEQYF.

V is TRBV5-6 and J is TRBJ2-2; the D gene is possibly TRBD1 (6 bases). Germline values: CDR1 SGHDT, CDR2 YYEEEE. This CDR3 spans 15 amino acids. The V end was cut by 0 bases, the J end by 4 bases, with 10 bases between. CDR3 sequence reads: CASSLEQGPTGELFF. The CDR3 DNA sequence: TGTGCCAGCAGCTTGGAACAGGGACCCACCGGGGAGCTGTTTTTT.